A single sample is the source of the 11 T cell receptor beta chains below, sequenced in a study of early T cells in non-severe SARS-CoV-2 infection. TCRdb independently ran MiXCR on the 5' RACE reads; one entry per CDR3 protein. The sample has 25,000 to 35,000 distinct CDR3 sequences, 5.7% seen once; the top ten hold roughly 5%. The sample was whole blood. The receptors were sampled from an adult who was a healthcare worker with PCR-confirmed SARS-CoV-2 infection or an uninfected control (not recorded which).

This clonotype was observed at least ten times. The chain recombines TRBV7-2 with TRBJ1-5; TRBD1 is a possible D gene (6 bases). The germline gives CDR1 SGHTA, CDR2 FQGNSA. CDR3 size: 13 residues. The V gene lost 5 bases and the J gene lost 7 bases, with 12 bases spanning the gap. The CDR3 is CASSPGALQPQHF. Written as DNA, the CDR3 is TGTGCCAGCAGCCCAGGGGCTTTACAGCCCCAGCATTTT.

The sample holds many counts of this clonotype. V usage is TRBV6-6 and J usage is TRBJ2-3; 9 positions agree with TRBD1. V trimming: 7 bases; J trimming: 4 bases; junction bases outside the gene matches: 12. The CDR3 is 16 residues long. The V gene's germline CDR1 is MNHNY and CDR2 SVGAGI (reference sequence). The DNA for the CDR3 is TGTGCCAGCAAGGCCACACCGGGACAGGGTGCAGATACGCAGTATTTT. It codes for CASKATPGQGADTQYF.

This clonotype was counted many times. DNA for the CDR3: TGTGCCAGCAGCTTAGATAGTAATGGTCAGCCCCAGCATTTT. Amino acid sequence: CASSLDSNGQPQHF. This chain links TRBV7-9 with TRBJ1-5; D unresolved. The CDR3 length is 14 residues. The germline V gene has CDR1 SEHNR and CDR2 FQNEAQ (reference sequence). Trimming pared 1 base from V and 6 bases from J, leaving 10 bases between. Full variable domain (rest looked up from reference TRBV7-9 and TRBJ1-5): DTGVSQNPRHKITKRGQNVTFRCDPISEHNRLYWYRQTLGQGPEFLTYFQNEAQLEKSRLLSDRFSAERPKGSFSTLEIQRTEQGDSAMYLCASSLDSNGQPQHFGDGTRLSIL.

Many counts were recorded for this clonotype. The chain employs TRBV28 and TRBJ1-5, with a possible D match to TRBD1 (5 bases). Trimming pared 7 bases from V and 3 bases from J, leaving 13 bases between. In germline, CDR1 is MDHEN, CDR2 SYDVKM. The CDR3 runs 14 residues. This chain's CDR3 is CASTTGGTNQPQHF. Here the CDR3 DNA reads TGTGCCAGCACCACCGGAGGGACCAATCAGCCCCAGCATTTT.

This clonotype was seen at least ten times. The chain links TRBV11-2 to TRBJ2-2; maybe TRBD1 (6 bases). The CDR3 is 15 residues long. Per the germline V gene, CDR1 is SGHAT and CDR2 is FQNNGV. The V end was cut by 4 bases, the J end by 1 base, with 10 bases between. Here the CDR3 reads CASSSGHRNTGELFF. The CDR3 DNA is TGTGCCAGCAGCTCGGGACACCGGAACACCGGGGAGCTGTTTTTT.

This clonotype occurred many times. This chain joins TRBV20-1 and TRBJ2-7; D is undetermined. This CDR3 region has 15 residues. The V gene's germline CDR1 is DFQATT and CDR2 SNEGSKA (reference sequence). Trimming removed 1 base at V and 0 bases at J, with 13 bases between. The DNA of the CDR3 is TGCAGTGCTAGAGCTCCCCTAGAAGTCTCCTACGAGCAGTACTTC. Protein sequence: CSARAPLEVSYEQYF.

This clonotype was recorded a few times. V and J are TRBV20-1 and TRBJ2-1; D uncertain. The length of the CDR3 is 17 residues. Trimming left V 6 bases short and J 2 bases short, with 23 bases between. Germline V gene lookup returns CDR1 DFQATT and CDR2 SNEGSKA (reference sequence). In DNA, the CDR3 is TGCAGTGCGCCCCCTCTGGCGATGGAGAAGACCTACAATGAGCAGTTCTTC. It yields the protein CSAPPLAMEKTYNEQFF.

This clonotype was detected ten times or more. The rearrangement uses TRBV12-3 or TRBV12-4 and TRBJ2-2, with a weak D call TRBD1 (6 bases). Trimming shortened V by 5 bases and J by 6 bases, and 16 bases separated the two germline ends. The length of the CDR3 is 15 residues. CDR3 coding DNA: TGTGCCAGCAGTCCCCGGGACATAATCTCCGGGGAGCTGTTTTTT. Translation: CASSPRDIISGELFF.

In this sample, this clonotype turned up many times. The rearrangement uses TRBV20-1 and TRBJ2-3; tentative D call: TRBD2 (6 bases). The CDR3 contains 15 residues. CDR1 DFQATT and CDR2 SNEGSKA come from the germline V gene (reference sequence). Trimming pared 3 bases from V and 1 base from J, leaving 14 bases between. This chain's CDR3 is CSARNRDFGTDTQYF. The CDR3 nucleotides read TGCAGTGCTAGGAACCGGGACTTCGGCACAGATACGCAGTATTTT.

In this sample, this clonotype turned up once. The V gene is TRBV6-5, the J gene TRBJ2-1; 11 bases match TRBD2. With 6 bases clipped from V and 6 bases from J, the junction kept 7 bases outside the gene matches. From germline, CDR1 is MNHEY and CDR2 SVGAGI. The CDR3 contains 15 residues. CDR3 protein: CASSPLAGGSNEQFF. The CDR3 nucleotides read TGTGCCAGCAGCCCTCTAGCGGGAGGTAGCAATGAGCAGTTCTTC.

Many counts were recorded for this clonotype. The J gene is TRBJ2-7, the V gene TRBV29-1; TRBD1 aligns across 8 bases. The junction had 3 bases not matched to a gene; V was cut back by 1 base and J by 4 bases. The CDR3 runs to 13 residues. Germline loops: CDR1 SQVTM, CDR2 ANQGSEA. The CDR3 DNA reads TGCAGCGTTGAAGGGACAGGGATGTACGAGCAGTACTTC. This sequence encodes CSVEGTGMYEQYF.